The TCR beta chain described here comes from a study of identical twins. This clonotype was found many times. Germline loops: CDR1 WSHSY, CDR2 SAAADI. The CDR3 contains 14 residues. V lost 8 bases, J lost 0 bases, and 3 bases stayed unmatched. TCRdb re-called the 5' RACE reads through MiXCR, storing one row per CDR3 protein. Of around 240,000 distinct CDR3 sequences in the sample, 7% were seen once. These records were also assigned to another study, of yellow fever vaccine responses in identical twins.

This TCR came from a woman under 30 in good health. Sequences were obtained from memory (CD45RO+) T cells sorted from blood. The chain has TRBV10-2 and TRBJ2-2, with 7 bases lining up with TRBD1. Here the CDR3 DNA reads TGCGCCAGCGGACAGGTGGCGAACACCGGGGAGCTGTTTTTT. Its translation: CASGQVANTGELFF.